This T cell receptor beta chain was captured in a study of T cell responses to AZD1222 COVID-19 vaccine. About the study: Analysis merged second doses at about 4 or about 12 weeks.

Study conclusions and caveats: Females made up more of the donors, who were largely white British, and clonal diversity may have come out too low. Reportedly, nearly half the spike-specific TCRs target unmutated variant regions. Increases in Spike-specific TCR breadth and depth were seen after two AZD1222 doses.

Profiled with immunoSEQ multiplex PCR; TCRdb holds only in-frame clones, not every one. Found here are about 140,000 clones, 75% to 90% of them singletons; the top ten hold around 4.7%. About this clone itself: Its antigen is still unknown.

The CDR3 loop spans 16 amino acids. The starting material was peripheral blood, obtained on day 0 of AZD1222 vaccination. The sequence came from an adult in good health. The V gene is TRBV21-1, the J gene TRBJ2-7; no DNA check was done on the table's D call, TRBD1. TRBV21-1 is a pseudogene locus. CDR3 bases: TGTGCCAGCAGCCCTCGACAGGGGATCCTCTCCTACGAGCAGTACTTC. Encoded protein: CASSPRQGILSYEQYF.